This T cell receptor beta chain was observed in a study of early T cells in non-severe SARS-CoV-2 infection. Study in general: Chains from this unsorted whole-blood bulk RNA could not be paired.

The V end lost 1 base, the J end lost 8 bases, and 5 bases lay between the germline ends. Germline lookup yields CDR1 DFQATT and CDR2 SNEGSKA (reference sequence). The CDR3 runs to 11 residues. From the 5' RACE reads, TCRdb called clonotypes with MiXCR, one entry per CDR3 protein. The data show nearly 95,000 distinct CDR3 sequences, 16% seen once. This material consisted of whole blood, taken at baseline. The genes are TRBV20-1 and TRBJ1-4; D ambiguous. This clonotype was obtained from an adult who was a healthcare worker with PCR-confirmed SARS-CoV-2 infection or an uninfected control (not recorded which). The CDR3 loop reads CSARALEKLFF. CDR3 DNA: TGCAGTGCTAGAGCCCTCGAAAAACTGTTTTTT.